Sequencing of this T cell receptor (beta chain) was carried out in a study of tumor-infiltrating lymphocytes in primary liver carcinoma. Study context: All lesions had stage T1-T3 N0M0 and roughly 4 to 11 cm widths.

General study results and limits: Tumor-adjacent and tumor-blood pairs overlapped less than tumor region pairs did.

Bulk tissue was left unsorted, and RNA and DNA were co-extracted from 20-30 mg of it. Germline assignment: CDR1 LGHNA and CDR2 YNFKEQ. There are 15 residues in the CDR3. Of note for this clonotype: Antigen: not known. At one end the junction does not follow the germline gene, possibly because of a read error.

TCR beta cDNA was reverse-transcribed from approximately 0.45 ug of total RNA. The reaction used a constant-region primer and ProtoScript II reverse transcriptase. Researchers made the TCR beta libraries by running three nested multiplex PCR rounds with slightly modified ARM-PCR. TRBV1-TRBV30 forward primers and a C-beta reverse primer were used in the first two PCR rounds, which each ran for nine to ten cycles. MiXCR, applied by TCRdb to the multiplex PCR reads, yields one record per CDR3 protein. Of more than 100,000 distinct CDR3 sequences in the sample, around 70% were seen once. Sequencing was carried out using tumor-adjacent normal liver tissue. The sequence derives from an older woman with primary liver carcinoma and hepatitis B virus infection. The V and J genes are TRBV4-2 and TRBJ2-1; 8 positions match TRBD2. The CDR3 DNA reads TGTGCTAGCAGCCAAGGACTAGCCAGCAACAATGAGCAGTTCTTC. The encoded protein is CASSQGLASNNEQFF.